This T cell receptor (beta chain) was captured by sequencing in a study of shared clonotypes between healthy human individuals. The study's findings and limits: The genetic and exposure-history diversity represented was limited by few donors.

Free of recent acute infections or vaccinations, the donors were healthy HIV-negative adults. Approximately 90 million PBMCs went into genomic DNA for unsorted samples. As regards this clone: What it binds is not known.

Trimming stripped 2 bases from V and 5 bases from J, with 9 bases between. The CDR3 is made up of 14 amino acids. Germline-derived CDR1 and CDR2 are MNHEY and SVGAGI. Researchers divided each subset's genomic DNA evenly across several immunoSEQ plates. The protocol was immunoSEQ multiplex PCR, while the TCRdb copy is restricted to in-frame clones and leaves out a portion. Among about 450,000 clones listed, roughly 77% were seen once. The sequenced sample was PBMCs. The TCR sequence derives from a woman in her thirties or forties in good health. Some clones in this sample may be carry-over from other donors' samples. This chain joins TRBV6-5 and TRBJ1-4; D is perhaps TRBD1 (5 bases). CDR3 coding DNA: TGTGCCAGCAGTTACGACAGAGACAATGAAAAACTGTTTTTT. It yields the protein CASSYDRDNEKLFF.